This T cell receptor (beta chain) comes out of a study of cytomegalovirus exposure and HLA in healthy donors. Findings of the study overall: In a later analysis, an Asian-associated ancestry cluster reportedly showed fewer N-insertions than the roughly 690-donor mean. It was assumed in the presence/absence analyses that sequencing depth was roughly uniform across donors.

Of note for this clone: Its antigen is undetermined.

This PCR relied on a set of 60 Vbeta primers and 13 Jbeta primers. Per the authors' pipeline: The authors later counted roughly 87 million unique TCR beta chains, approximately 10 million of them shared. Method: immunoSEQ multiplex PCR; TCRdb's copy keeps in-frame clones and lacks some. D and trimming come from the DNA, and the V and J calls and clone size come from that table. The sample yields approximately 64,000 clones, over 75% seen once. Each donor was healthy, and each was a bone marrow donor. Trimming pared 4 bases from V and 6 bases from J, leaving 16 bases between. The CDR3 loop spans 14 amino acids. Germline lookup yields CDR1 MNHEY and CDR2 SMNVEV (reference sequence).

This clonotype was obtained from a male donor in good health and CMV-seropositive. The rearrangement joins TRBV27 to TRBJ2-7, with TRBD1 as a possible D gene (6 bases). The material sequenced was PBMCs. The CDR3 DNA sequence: TGTGCCAGCAGTTCCCATCATCGACAGGCCGAGCAGTACTTC. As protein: CASSSHHRQAEQYF.